One and the same sample provided the 14 T cell receptor beta chains below, sequenced in a study of cytomegalovirus exposure and HLA in healthy donors. The PCR had 60 Vbeta and 13 Jbeta primers. Sequenced by immunoSEQ multiplex PCR; TCRdb stores in-frame clones only, minus some. The sample carries over 150,000 clones, 65% to 80% recorded once. The sequenced sample consisted of PBMCs. Every receptor here comes from a young man in good health and CMV-seropositive.

J is TRBJ2-3 and V is TRBV28, with a possible D match to TRBD2 (6 bases). Germline V gene sequence: CDR1 MDHEN, CDR2 SYDVKM. There are 15 residues in the CDR3. The V end lost 4 bases, the J end lost 2 bases, and 13 bases lay between the germline ends. CDR3 protein: CASSSLADHTDTQYF. As DNA, the CDR3 is TGTGCCAGCAGTTCCTTAGCGGATCACACAGATACGCAGTATTTT.

V usage is TRBV27 and J usage is TRBJ2-3, with 8 bases aligning to TRBD2. Germline V CDR1 and CDR2: MNHEY, SMNVEV (reference sequence). There are 14 residues in the CDR3. Trimming cost V 5 bases and J 1 base; bases outside gene matches: 2. The CDR3 sequence is CASSAGGGTDTQYF. Written as DNA, the CDR3 is TGTGCCAGCAGTGCGGGGGGCGGCACAGATACGCAGTATTTT.

As to this clone: The sample carries other DNA sequences with the same CDR3. The CDR3, as DNA: TGTGCCAGCAGCTTGGGGGGGGGTTACGAGCAGTACTTC. It is translated as CASSLGGGYEQYF. The rearrangement uses TRBV7-9 and TRBJ2-7, with 7 bases matching TRBD2. This CDR3 has 13 residues. Germline CDR1 SEHNR, CDR2 FQNEAQ (reference sequence). V shed 3 bases and J 4 bases; nucleotides not matched to a gene: 3. Variable domain in full (rest from reference TRBV7-9 and TRBJ2-7): DTGVSQNPRHKITKRGQNVTFRCDPISEHNRLYWYRQTLGQGPEFLTYFQNEAQLEKSRLLSDRFSAERPKGSFSTLEIQRTEQGDSAMYLCASSLGGGYEQYFGPGTRLTVT.

The chain carries TRBV30 and TRBJ1-3, with D perhaps matching TRBD1 (5 bases). This CDR3 is 16 amino acids long. Germline V CDR1 and CDR2: GTSNPN, SVGIG (reference sequence). V was clipped by 0 bases and J by 4 bases, with 16 bases between them. DNA for the CDR3: TGTGCCTGGAGTGTACGGGGGGGAATTAGAGGAAACACCATATATTTT. As protein: CAWSVRGGIRGNTIYF. Filled out from reference TRBV30 and TRBJ1-3, the complete variable domain reads SQTIHQWPATLVQPVGSPLSLECTVEGTSNPNLYWYRQAAGRGLQLLFYSVGIGQISSEVPQNLSASRPQDRQFILSSKKLLLSDSGFYLCAWSVRGGIRGNTIYFGEGSWLTVV.

The J gene is TRBJ1-5, the V gene TRBV28, with D uncertain. CDR1 MDHEN and CDR2 SYDVKM come from the germline V gene. V was shortened by 5 bases and J by 1 base, with 9 bases between the two germline ends. This CDR3 region has 14 residues. The CDR3 here is CASSGPHSNQPQHF. Here the CDR3 DNA reads TGTGCCAGCAGTGGCCCCCACAGCAATCAGCCCCAGCATTTT.

The chain uses TRBV4-1 and TRBJ2-5; TRBD1 matches 9 bases. Trimming cost V 1 base and J 5 bases; bases outside gene matches: 5. Germline CDR1 is MGHRA and CDR2 is YSYEKL. There are 15 residues in the CDR3. CDR3 DNA sequence: TGCGCCAGCAGCCAAGGGACAGGGGCGGCCGAGACCCAGTACTTC. Its translation: CASSQGTGAAETQYF.

The chain combines TRBV7-9 with TRBJ1-3; D possibly corresponds to TRBD1 (5 bases). The V gene lost 4 bases and the J gene lost 0 bases, with 7 bases spanning the gap. The CDR3 is made up of 14 amino acids. From germline, CDR1 is SEHNR and CDR2 FQNEAQ (reference sequence). The CDR3 loop reads CASSSGGSGNTIYF. CDR3 nucleotides: TGTGCCAGCAGCTCCGGGGGCTCTGGAAACACCATATATTTT.

The chain links TRBV7-8 to TRBJ2-7; 8 bases match TRBD1. CDR3 length: 16 amino acids. From germline, CDR1 is SGHVS and CDR2 FQNEAQ. V trimming: 2 bases; J trimming: 0 bases; junction bases outside the gene matches: 6. The CDR3 spells CASSLQGAVPSYEQYF. The CDR3 nucleotides read TGTGCCAGCAGCTTACAGGGGGCTGTCCCCTCCTACGAGCAGTACTTC.

This chain links TRBV12-5 with TRBJ1-1; D unresolved. The germline gives CDR1 LGHNT, CDR2 FRNRAP. The CDR3 consists of 15 residues. The V gene lost 2 bases and the J gene lost 4 bases, with 14 bases spanning the gap. The CDR3 loop reads CASGLSRDVGTEAFF. The CDR3 nucleotides are TGTGCTAGTGGTTTGTCACGGGATGTTGGCACTGAAGCTTTCTTT.

The chain recombines TRBV5-1 with TRBJ2-2, with TRBD1 matching over 9 bases. V lost 4 bases, J lost 6 bases, and 10 bases stayed unmatched. CDR3 length: 16 residues. Germline values: CDR1 SGHRS, CDR2 YFSETQ. In DNA, the CDR3 is TGCGCCAGCAGCCCCCGAGCGACAGGGGGGCCCGGGGAGCTGTTTTTT. Its protein product is CASSPRATGGPGELFF.

The chain carries TRBV2 and TRBJ2-3, with TRBD2 matching 12 bases. Losses at the gene ends were 0 bases for V and 11 bases for J; bases not matched to a gene: 3. Germline loops: CDR1 SNHLY, CDR2 FYNNEI. The CDR3 is 14 residues long. In DNA form, the CDR3 reads TGTGCCAGCAGTGAAGCTACGGGACTAGCGGGGCAGTATTTT. Translated, it gives CASSEATGLAGQYF.

J is TRBJ2-1 and V is TRBV5-4, with 13 bases that match TRBD2. The CDR3 consists of 16 residues. Trimming took 4 bases from V and 8 from J; bases not matched to a gene: 9. The germline V gene encodes CDR1 SGHNT and CDR2 YYREEE (reference sequence). The DNA of the CDR3 is TGTGCCAGCAGCGGCCGCGGAGGACTAGCGGGAGATGAGCAGTTCTTC. This translates into CASSGRGGLAGDEQFF.

The V gene is TRBV7-2, the J gene TRBJ2-2; D gene uncertain. The CDR3 loop spans 13 amino acids. V dropped 5 bases and J dropped 6 bases, with 10 bases sitting between them. CDR1 SGHTA and CDR2 FQGNSA come from the germline V gene. The CDR3 loop is CASSPDWAGELFF. CDR3 nucleotides: TGTGCCAGCAGCCCCGACTGGGCCGGGGAGCTGTTTTTT.

This chain uses TRBV10-3 with TRBJ1-2; D gene uncertain. CDR3 length: 14 amino acids. From germline, CDR1 is ENHRY and CDR2 SYGVKD. V was pared by 0 bases and J by 5 bases, with 10 bases between. The CDR3 spells CAISESVTSYGYTF. The CDR3, as DNA: TGTGCCATCAGTGAGTCGGTTACAAGTTATGGCTACACCTTC.